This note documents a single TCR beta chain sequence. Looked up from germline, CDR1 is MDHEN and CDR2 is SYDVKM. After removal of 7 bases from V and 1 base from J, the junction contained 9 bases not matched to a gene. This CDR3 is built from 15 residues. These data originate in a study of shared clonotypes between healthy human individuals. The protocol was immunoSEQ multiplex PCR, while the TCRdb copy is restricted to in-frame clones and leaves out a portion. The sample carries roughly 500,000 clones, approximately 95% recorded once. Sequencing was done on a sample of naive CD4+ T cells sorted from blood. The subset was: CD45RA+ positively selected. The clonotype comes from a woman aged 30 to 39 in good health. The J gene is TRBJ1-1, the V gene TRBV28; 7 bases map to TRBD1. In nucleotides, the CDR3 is TGTGCCAGCATCCAACAGGGGCTACCGAACACTGAAGCTTTCTTT. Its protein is CASIQQGLPNTEAFF.